This is a list of T cell receptor beta chains from one sample in a study of cytomegalovirus exposure and HLA in healthy donors. Profiled with immunoSEQ multiplex PCR; TCRdb holds only in-frame clones, not every one. This table holds some 200,000 clones, around four fifths found once. What was sequenced was PBMCs. The receptors shown here come from a woman aged 40-49 years in good health and CMV-seronegative. Each CDR3 is given without its conserved first and last residue. Fields, in order: V gene, J gene, CDR3 protein.

v_call: TRBV27
j_call: TRBJ2-7
cdr3_aa: ASSLAGTSGSYEQY

v_call: TRBV5-1
j_call: TRBJ2-7
cdr3_aa: ASRLAGRSYEQY

v_call: TRBV19
j_call: TRBJ1-5
cdr3_aa: ATRVSRNQPQH

v_call: TRBV19
j_call: TRBJ2-3
cdr3_aa: ASSIRGTSGRAGTDTQY

v_call: TRBV6-6
j_call: TRBJ2-5
cdr3_aa: ASSYSKARQTQY

v_call: TRBV19
j_call: TRBJ1-2
cdr3_aa: ASSFGGGFNYGYT

v_call: TRBV5-6
j_call: TRBJ1-1
cdr3_aa: ASKVRGGNTEAF

v_call: TRBV4-1
j_call: TRBJ2-5
cdr3_aa: ASSQDRGPQETQY

v_call: TRBV11-3
j_call: TRBJ1-3
cdr3_aa: ASSSRGSDTIY

v_call: TRBV4-1
j_call: TRBJ2-7
cdr3_aa: ASSQESGRSSYEQY

v_call: TRBV27
j_call: TRBJ2-1
cdr3_aa: ASSTMWAGGLYEQF

v_call: TRBV5-1
j_call: TRBJ2-6
cdr3_aa: ASSGGGAEANVLT

v_call: TRBV27
j_call: TRBJ2-1
cdr3_aa: ASSTSGRKDNEQF

v_call: TRBV5-6
j_call: TRBJ2-7
cdr3_aa: ASSPLTGTYEQY

v_call: TRBV7-8
j_call: TRBJ1-5
cdr3_aa: ASSRQVGQPQH

v_call: TRBV5-1
j_call: TRBJ1-5
cdr3_aa: ASSLGQGPYQPQH

v_call: TRBV18
j_call: TRBJ2-3
cdr3_aa: ASSQRQNPRTDTQY

v_call: TRBV12-5
j_call: TRBJ2-1
cdr3_aa: ASGLVLAGGYNEQF

v_call: TRBV6-1
j_call: TRBJ2-4
cdr3_aa: ASSETGRGAKNIQY

v_call: TRBV6-5
j_call: TRBJ2-1
cdr3_aa: ASSADFTEQF

v_call: TRBV6-1
j_call: TRBJ2-7
cdr3_aa: ASSEFGQGWGEQY

v_call: TRBV28
j_call: TRBJ2-7
cdr3_aa: ASSEPGLSVHEQY

v_call: TRBV30
j_call: TRBJ2-2
cdr3_aa: AWGLAVTGELF

v_call: TRBV7-2
j_call: TRBJ2-3
cdr3_aa: AAGTGDTDTQY

v_call: TRBV7-3
j_call: TRBJ1-1
cdr3_aa: ASSLGRMNTEAF

v_call: TRBV19
j_call: TRBJ1-1
cdr3_aa: ASSLQGLNTEAF

v_call: TRBV5-4
j_call: TRBJ1-1
cdr3_aa: ASSLRYPINTEAF

v_call: TRBV19
j_call: TRBJ2-2
cdr3_aa: ASRGTGNTGELF

v_call: TRBV2
j_call: TRBJ2-1
cdr3_aa: ASRSGGPYNEQF

v_call: TRBV28
j_call: TRBJ2-7
cdr3_aa: ASSTSGTGAYEQY

v_call: TRBV20-1
j_call: TRBJ2-1
cdr3_aa: SARGPGEQF

v_call: TRBV28
j_call: TRBJ1-3
cdr3_aa: ASSLHGQGHTIY

v_call: TRBV11-2
j_call: TRBJ2-2
cdr3_aa: ASSLGVYPTGELF

v_call: TRBV27
j_call: TRBJ2-2
cdr3_aa: ASSFGGVGTGELF

v_call: TRBV5-4
j_call: TRBJ2-2
cdr3_aa: ASSWGPRLRDTGELF

v_call: TRBV5-8
j_call: TRBJ2-1
cdr3_aa: ASSSSGTSGYNEQF

v_call: TRBV27
j_call: TRBJ2-2
cdr3_aa: ASSPRTQNTGELF

v_call: TRBV7-7
j_call: TRBJ2-7
cdr3_aa: ASSPDGGRNEQY

v_call: TRBV7-3
j_call: TRBJ2-7
cdr3_aa: ASSIRLAGAYEQY

v_call: TRBV5-4
j_call: TRBJ2-7
cdr3_aa: ASSLSTAPWDEQY

v_call: TRBV6-1
j_call: TRBJ2-7
cdr3_aa: ASSEGQGVRFYEQY

v_call: TRBV2
j_call: TRBJ2-7
cdr3_aa: ASRGTGVGEQY

v_call: TRBV7-9
j_call: TRBJ2-4
cdr3_aa: ASSLGELAAKNIQY

v_call: TRBV30
j_call: TRBJ1-2
cdr3_aa: AWRQQGEGYGYT

v_call: TRBV5-4
j_call: TRBJ1-2
cdr3_aa: ASSSGGQGPAPNYGYT

v_call: TRBV28
j_call: TRBJ1-5
cdr3_aa: ASSLQGQFSNQPQH

v_call: TRBV30
j_call: TRBJ2-1
cdr3_aa: ASWREGRREQF

v_call: TRBV5-6
j_call: TRBJ2-3
cdr3_aa: ASSLTSTDTQY

v_call: TRBV11-2
j_call: TRBJ2-3
cdr3_aa: ASSLGQRRAGADTQY

v_call: TRBV7-6
j_call: TRBJ2-1
cdr3_aa: ASSFIALAGTDEQF

v_call: TRBV7-8
j_call: TRBJ2-5
cdr3_aa: ASSSGQGGQETQY